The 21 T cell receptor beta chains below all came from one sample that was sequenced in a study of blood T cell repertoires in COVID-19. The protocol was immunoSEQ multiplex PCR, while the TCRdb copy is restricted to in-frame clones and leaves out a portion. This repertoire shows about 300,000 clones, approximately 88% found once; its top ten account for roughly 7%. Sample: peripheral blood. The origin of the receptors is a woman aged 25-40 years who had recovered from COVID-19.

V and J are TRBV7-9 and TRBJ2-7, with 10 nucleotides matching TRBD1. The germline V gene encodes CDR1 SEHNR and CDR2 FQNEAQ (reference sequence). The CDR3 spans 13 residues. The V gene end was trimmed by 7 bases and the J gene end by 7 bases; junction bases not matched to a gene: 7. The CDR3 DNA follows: TGTGCCAGCACCCAGGACAGGGGGAGAGAGCAGTACTTC. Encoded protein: CASTQDRGREQYF.

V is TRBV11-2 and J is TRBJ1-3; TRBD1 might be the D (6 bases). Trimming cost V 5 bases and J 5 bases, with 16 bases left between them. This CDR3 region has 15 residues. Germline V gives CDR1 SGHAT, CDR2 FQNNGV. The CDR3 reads CASSAIQGTRNTIYF. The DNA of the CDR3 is TGTGCCAGCAGCGCGATACAGGGTACAAGAAACACCATATATTTT.

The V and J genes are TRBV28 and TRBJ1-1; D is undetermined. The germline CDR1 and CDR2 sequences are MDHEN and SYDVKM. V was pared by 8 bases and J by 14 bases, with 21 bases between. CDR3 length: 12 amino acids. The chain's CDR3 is CASREQNSLIFF. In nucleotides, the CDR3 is TGTGCCAGCCGCGAACAGAACAGTTTGATCTTCTTT.

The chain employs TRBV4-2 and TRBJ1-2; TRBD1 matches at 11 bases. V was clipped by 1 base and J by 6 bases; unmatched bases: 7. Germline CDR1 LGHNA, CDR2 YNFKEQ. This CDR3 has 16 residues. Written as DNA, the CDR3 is TGTGCCAGCAGCCAAGCCGGACAGGGGGCCGGCGATGGCTACACCTTC. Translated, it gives CASSQAGQGAGDGYTF.

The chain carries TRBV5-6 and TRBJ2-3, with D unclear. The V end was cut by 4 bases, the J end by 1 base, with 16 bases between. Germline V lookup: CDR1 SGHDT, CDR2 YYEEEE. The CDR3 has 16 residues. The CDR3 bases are TGTGCCAGCAGCCCCTCGACATGGATGGGCACAGATACGCAGTATTTT. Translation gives CASSPSTWMGTDTQYF.

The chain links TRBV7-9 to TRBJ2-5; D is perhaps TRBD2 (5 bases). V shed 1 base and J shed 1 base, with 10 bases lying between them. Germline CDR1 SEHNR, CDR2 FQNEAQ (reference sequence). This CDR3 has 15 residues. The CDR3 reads CASSLGSSLQETQYF. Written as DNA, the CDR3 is TGTGCCAGCAGCTTAGGGTCTAGCCTCCAAGAGACCCAGTACTTC.

The CDR3 is CASSLHPNSPLHF. For the CDR3, the DNA is TGCGCCAGCAGCCTACATCCCAATTCACCCCTCCACTTT. The J gene is TRBJ1-6, the V gene TRBV4-1; D is unresolved. With 4 bases removed from V and 7 bases from J, the gap between germline ends came to 8 bases. In germline, CDR1 is MGHRA, CDR2 YSYEKL. The CDR3 has 13 amino acids.

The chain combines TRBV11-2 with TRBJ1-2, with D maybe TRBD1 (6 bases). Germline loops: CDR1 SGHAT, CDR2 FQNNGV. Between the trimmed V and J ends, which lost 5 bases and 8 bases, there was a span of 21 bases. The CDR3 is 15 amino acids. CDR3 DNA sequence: TGTGCCAGCAGCAACGCGGACAGCGGTGGTTTGGGCTACACCTTC. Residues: CASSNADSGGLGYTF.

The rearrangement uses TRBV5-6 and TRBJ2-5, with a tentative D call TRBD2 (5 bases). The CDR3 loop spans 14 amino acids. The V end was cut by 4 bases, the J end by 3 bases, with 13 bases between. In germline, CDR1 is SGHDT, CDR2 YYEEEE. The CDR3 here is CASSPVGEEETQYF. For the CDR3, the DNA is TGTGCCAGCAGCCCGGTCGGGGAAGAAGAGACCCAGTACTTC.

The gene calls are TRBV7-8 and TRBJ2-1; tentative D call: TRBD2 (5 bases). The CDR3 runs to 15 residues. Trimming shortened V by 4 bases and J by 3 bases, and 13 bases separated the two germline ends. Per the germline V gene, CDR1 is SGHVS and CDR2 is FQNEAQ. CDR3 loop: CASSSSGGNYNEQFF. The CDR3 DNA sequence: TGTGCCAGCAGCTCTTCCGGAGGTAACTACAATGAGCAGTTCTTC.

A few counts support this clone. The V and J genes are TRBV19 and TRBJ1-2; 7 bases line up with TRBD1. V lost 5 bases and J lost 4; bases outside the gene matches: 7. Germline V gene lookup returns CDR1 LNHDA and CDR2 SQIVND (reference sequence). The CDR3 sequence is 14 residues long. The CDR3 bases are TGTGCCAGTAGTCTCAGAGGGGGCTTCTATGGCTACACCTTC. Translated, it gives CASSLRGGFYGYTF.

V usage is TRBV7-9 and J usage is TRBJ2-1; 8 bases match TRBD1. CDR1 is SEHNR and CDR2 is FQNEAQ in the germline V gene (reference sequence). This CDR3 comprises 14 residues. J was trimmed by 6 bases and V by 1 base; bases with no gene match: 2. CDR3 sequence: CASSLVQGGNEQFF. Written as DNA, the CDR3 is TGTGCCAGCAGCTTAGTACAGGGGGGCAATGAGCAGTTCTTC.

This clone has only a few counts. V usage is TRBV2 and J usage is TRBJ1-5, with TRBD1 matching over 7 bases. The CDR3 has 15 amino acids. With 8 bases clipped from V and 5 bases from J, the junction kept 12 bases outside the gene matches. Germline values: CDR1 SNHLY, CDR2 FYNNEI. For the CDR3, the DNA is TGTGCCAGCGGTTCAATCGAGGGGGCGCATCAGCCCCAGCATTTT. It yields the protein CASGSIEGAHQPQHF.

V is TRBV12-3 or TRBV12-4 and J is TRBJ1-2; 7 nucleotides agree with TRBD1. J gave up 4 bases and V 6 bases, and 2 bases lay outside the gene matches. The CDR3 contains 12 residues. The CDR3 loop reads CASSRTGYGYTF. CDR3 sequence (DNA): TGTGCCAGCAGCCGGACAGGCTATGGCTACACCTTC.

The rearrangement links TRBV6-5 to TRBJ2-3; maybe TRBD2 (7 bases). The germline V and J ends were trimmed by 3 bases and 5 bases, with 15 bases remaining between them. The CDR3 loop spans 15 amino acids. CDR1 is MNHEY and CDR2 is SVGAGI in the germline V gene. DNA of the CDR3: TGTGCCAGCAGTTATCGTGTGGGGGGGCGAGATACGCAGTATTTT. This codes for CASSYRVGGRDTQYF.

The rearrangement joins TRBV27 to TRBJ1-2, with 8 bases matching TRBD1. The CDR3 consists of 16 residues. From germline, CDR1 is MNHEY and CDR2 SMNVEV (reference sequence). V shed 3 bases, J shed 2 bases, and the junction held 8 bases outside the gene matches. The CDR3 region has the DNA TGTGCCAGCAGTTTTGGGCCACAGGGGGGAAACTATGGCTACACCTTC. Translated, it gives CASSFGPQGGNYGYTF.

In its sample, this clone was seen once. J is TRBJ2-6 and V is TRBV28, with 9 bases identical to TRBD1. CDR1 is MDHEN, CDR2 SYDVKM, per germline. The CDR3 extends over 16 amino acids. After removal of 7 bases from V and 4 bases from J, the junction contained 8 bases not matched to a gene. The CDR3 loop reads CASINRDRVGANVLTF. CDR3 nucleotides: TGTGCCAGCATTAACCGGGACAGGGTCGGGGCCAACGTCCTGACTTTC. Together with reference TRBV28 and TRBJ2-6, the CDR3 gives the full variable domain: DVKVTQSSRYLVKRTGEKVFLECVQDMDHENMFWYRQDPGLGLRLIYFSYDVKMKEKGDIPEGYSVSREKKERFSLILESASTNQTSMYLCASINRDRVGANVLTFGAGSRLTVL.

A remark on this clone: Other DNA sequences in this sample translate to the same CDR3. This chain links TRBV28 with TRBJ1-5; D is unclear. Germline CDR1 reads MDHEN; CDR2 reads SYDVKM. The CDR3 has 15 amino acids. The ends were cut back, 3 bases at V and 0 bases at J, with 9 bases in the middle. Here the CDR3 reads CASSFGGDSNQPQHF. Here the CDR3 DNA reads TGTGCCAGCAGTTTTGGCGGGGATAGCAATCAGCCCCAGCATTTT.

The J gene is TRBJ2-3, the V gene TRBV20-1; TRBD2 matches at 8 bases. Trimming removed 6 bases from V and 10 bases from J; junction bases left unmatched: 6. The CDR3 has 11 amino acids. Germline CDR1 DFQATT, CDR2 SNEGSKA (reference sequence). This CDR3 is CSADTSGSQYF. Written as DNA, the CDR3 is TGCAGTGCCGATACTAGCGGCTCGCAGTATTTT.

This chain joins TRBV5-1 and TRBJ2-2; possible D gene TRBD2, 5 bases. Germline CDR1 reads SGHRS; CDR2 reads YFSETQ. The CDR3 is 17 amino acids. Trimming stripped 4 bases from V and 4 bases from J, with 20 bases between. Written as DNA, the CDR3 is TGCGCCAGCAGCGGCGCGTCTAGCCCCTGGAGCACCGGGGAGCTGTTTTTT. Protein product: CASSGASSPWSTGELFF.

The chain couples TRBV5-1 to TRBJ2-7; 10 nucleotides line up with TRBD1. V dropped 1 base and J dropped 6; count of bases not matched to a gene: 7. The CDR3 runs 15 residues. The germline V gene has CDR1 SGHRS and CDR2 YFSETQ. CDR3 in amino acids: CASSLSGQGRSEQYF. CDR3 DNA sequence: TGCGCCAGCAGCTTGTCGGGACAGGGGAGGAGCGAGCAGTACTTC.